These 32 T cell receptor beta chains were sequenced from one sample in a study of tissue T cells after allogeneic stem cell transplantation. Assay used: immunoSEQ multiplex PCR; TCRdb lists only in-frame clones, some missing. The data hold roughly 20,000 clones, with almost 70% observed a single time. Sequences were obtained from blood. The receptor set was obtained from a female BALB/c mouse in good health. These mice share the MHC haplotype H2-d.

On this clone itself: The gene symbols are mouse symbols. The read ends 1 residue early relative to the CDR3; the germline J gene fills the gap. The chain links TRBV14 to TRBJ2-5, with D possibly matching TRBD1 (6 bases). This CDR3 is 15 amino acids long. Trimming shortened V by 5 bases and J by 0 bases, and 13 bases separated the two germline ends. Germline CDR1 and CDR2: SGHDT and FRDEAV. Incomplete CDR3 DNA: TGTGCCAGCAGCCCGTGGACAGAAAACCAAGACACCCAGTAC. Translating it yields CASSPWTENQDTQY. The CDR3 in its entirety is CASSPWTENQDTQYF.

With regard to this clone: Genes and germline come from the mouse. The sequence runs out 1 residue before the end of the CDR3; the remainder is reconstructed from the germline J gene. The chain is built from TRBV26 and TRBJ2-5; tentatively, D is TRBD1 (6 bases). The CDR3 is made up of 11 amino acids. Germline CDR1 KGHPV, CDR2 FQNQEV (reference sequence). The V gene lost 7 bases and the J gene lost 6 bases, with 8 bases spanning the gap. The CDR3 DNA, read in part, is TGTGCCAGCACTCAGGGGGACACCCAGTAC. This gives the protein CASTQGDTQY. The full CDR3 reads CASTQGDTQYF.

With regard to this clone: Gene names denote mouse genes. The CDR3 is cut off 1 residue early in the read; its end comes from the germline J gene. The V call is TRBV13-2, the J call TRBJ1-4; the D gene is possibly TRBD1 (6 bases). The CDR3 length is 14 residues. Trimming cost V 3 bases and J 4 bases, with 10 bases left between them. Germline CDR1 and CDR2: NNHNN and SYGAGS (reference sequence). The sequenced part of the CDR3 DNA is TGTGCCAGCGGTGTGCCGGGACACAACGAAAGATTATTT. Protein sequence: CASGVPGHNERLF. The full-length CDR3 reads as CASGVPGHNERLFF.

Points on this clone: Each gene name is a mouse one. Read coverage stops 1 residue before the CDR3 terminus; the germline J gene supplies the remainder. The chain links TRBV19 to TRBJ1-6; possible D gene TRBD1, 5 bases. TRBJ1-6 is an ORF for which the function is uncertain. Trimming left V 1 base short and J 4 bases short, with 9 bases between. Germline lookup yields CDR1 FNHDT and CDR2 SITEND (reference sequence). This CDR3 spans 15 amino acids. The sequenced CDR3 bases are TGTGCCAGCAGTATAAAGGCAGGGTATAATTCGCCCCTCTAC. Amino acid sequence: CASSIKAGYNSPLY. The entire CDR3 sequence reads CASSIKAGYNSPLYF.

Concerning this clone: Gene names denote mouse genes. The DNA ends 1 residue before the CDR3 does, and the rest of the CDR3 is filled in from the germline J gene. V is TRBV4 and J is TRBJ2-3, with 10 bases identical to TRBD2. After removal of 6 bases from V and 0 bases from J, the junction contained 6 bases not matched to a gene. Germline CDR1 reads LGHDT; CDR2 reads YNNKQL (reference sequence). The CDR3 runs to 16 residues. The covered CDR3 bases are TGTGCCAGCAGAGACTGGGGGGAGGAGAGTGCAGAAACGCTGTAT. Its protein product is CASRDWGEESAETLY. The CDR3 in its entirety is CASRDWGEESAETLYF.

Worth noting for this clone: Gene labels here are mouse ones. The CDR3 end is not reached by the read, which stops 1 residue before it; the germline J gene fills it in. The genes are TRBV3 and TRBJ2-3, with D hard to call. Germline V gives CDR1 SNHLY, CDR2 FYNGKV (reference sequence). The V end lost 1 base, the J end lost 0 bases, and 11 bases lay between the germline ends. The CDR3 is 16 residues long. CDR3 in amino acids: CASSLEGRNSAETLYF. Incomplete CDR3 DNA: TGTGCCAGCAGCTTAGAGGGTCGGAATAGTGCAGAAACGCTGTAT.

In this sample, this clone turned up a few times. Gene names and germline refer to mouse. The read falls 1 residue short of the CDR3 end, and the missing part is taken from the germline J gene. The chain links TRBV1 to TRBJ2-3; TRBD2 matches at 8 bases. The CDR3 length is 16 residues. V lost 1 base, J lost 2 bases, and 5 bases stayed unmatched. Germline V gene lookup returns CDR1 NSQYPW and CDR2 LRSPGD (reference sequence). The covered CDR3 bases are TGCACCTGCAGTGCAGTCAACTGGGGGAATGCAGAAACGCTGTAT. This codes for CTCSAVNWGNAETLY. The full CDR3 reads CTCSAVNWGNAETLYF.

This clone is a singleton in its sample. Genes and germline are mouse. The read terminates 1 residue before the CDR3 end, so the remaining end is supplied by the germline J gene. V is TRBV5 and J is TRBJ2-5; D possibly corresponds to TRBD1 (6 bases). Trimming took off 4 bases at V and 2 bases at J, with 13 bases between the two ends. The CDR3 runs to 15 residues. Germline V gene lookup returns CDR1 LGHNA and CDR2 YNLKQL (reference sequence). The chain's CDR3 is CASSPPGVVQDTQYF. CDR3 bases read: TGTGCCAGCAGCCCCCCAGGGGTGGTCCAAGACACCCAGTAC.

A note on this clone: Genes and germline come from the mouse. CDR3 sequence reads: CASSQGANTEVFF. Partial CDR3 DNA: TGTGCTAGCAGCCAGGGGGCAAACACAGAAGTCTTC. V gene TRBV17 combines with J gene TRBJ1-1, with 7 nucleotides matching TRBD1. Read coverage stops 1 residue before the CDR3 terminus; the germline J gene supplies the remainder. The CDR3 covers 13 residues. The V gene's germline CDR1 is MNHDT and CDR2 YYDKIL. After removal of 6 bases from V and 0 bases from J, the junction contained 1 base not matched to a gene.

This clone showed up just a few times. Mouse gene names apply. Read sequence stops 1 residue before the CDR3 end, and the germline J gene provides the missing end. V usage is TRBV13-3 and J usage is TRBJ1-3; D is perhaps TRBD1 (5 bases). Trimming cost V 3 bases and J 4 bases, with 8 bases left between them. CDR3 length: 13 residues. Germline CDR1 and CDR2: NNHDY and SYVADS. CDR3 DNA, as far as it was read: TGTGCCAGCAGTGTCAGGGAGGGAAATACGCTCTAT. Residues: CASSVREGNTLY. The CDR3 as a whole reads CASSVREGNTLYF.

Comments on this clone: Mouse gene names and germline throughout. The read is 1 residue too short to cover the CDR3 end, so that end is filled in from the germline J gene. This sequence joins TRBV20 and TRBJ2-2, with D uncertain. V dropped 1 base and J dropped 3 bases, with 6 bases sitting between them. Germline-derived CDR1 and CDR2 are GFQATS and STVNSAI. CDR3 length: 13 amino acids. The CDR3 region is CGARGDDTGQLYF. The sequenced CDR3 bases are TGTGGTGCTAGGGGTGACGACACCGGGCAGCTCTAC.

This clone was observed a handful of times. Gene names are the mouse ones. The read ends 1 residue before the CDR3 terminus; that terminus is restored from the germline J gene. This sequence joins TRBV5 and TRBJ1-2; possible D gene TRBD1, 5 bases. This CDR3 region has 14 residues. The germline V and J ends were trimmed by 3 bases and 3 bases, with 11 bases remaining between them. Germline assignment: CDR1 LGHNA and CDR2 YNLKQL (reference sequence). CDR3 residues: CASSQTAGDSDYTF. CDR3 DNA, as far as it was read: TGTGCCAGCAGCCAGACAGCGGGGGACTCCGACTACACC.

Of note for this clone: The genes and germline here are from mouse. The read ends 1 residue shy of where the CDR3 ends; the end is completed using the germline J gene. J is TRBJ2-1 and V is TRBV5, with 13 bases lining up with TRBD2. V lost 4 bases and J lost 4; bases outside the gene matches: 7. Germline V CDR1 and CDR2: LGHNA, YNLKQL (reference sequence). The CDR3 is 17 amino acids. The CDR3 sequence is CASSRSRDWGGYAEQFF. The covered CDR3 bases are TGTGCCAGCAGCCGGTCCCGGGACTGGGGGGGGTATGCTGAGCAGTTC.

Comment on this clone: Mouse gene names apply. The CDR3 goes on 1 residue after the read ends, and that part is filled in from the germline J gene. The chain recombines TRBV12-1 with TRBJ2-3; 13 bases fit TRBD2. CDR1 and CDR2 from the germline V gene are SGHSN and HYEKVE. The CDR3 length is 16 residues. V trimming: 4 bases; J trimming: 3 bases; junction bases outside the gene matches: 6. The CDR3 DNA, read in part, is TGTGCCAGCTCACTTAGGGACTGGGGGGGGGCAGAAACGCTGTAT. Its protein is CASSLRDWGGAETLY. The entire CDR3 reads CASSLRDWGGAETLYF.

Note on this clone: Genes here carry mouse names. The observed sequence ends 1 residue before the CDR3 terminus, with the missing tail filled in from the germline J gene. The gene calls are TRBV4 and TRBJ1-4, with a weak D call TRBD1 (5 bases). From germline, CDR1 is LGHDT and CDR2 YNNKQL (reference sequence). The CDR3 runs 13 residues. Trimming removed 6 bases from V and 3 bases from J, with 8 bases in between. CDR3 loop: CASRDKTNERLFF. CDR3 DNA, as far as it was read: TGTGCCAGCAGGGACAAAACCAACGAAAGATTATTT.

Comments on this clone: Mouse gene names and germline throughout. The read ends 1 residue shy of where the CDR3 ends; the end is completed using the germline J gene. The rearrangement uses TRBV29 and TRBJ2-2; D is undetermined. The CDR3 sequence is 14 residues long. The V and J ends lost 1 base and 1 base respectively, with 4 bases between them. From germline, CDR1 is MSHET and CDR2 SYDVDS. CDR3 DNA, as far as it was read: TGTGCTAGCAGTTTATACAGAAACACCGGGCAGCTCTAC. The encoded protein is CASSLYRNTGQLY. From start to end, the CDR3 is CASSLYRNTGQLYF.

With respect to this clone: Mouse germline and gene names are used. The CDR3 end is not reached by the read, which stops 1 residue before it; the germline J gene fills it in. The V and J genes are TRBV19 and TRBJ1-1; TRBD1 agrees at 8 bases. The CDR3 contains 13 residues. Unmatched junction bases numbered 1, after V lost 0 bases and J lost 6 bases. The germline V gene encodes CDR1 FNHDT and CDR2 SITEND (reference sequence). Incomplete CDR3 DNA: TGTGCCAGCAGTATAGTCAGGGGGCCAGAAGTCTTC. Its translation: CASSIVRGPEVF. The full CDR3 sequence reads CASSIVRGPEVFF.

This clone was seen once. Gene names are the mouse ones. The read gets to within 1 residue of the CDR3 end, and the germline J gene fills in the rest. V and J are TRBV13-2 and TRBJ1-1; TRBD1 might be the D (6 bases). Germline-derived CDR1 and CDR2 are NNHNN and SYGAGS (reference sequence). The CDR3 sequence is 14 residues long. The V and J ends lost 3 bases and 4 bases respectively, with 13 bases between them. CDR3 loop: CASGATGGGTEVFF. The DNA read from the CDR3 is TGTGCCAGCGGTGCCACAGGAGGGGGCACAGAAGTCTTC.

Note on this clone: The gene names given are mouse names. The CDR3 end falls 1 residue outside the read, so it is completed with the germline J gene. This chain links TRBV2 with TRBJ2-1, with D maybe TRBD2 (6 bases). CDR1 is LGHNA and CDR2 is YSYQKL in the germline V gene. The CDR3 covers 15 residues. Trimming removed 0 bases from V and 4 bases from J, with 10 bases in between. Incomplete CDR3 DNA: TGTGCCAGCAGCCAAGATATGGGGGTTTATGCTGAGCAGTTC. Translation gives CASSQDMGVYAEQF. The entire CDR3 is CASSQDMGVYAEQFF.

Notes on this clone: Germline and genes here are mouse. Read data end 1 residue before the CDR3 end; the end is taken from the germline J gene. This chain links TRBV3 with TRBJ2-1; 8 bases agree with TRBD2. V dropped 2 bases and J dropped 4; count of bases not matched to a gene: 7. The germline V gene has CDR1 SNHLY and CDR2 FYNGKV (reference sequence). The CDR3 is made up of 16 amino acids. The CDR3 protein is CASSLRLGLEYAEQFF. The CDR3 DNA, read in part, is TGTGCCAGCAGCTTAAGACTGGGGTTAGAGTATGCTGAGCAGTTC.

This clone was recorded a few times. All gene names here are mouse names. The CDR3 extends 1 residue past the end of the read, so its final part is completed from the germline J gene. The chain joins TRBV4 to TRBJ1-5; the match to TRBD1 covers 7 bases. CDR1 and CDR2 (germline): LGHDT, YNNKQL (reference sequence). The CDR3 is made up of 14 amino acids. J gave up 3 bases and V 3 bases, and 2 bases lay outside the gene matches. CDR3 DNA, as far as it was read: TGTGCCAGCAGCTACAGGGGGGGCAACCAGGCTCCGCTT. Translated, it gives CASSYRGGNQAPL. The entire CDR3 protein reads CASSYRGGNQAPLF.

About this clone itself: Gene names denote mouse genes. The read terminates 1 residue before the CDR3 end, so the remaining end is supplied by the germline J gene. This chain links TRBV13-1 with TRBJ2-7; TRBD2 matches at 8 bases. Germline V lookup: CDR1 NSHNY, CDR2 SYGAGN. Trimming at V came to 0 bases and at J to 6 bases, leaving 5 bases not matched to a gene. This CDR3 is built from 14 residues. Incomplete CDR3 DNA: TGTGCCAGCAGTGATGAGGGGGGGGCTTTTGAACAGTAC. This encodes CASSDEGGAFEQY. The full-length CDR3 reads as CASSDEGGAFEQYF.

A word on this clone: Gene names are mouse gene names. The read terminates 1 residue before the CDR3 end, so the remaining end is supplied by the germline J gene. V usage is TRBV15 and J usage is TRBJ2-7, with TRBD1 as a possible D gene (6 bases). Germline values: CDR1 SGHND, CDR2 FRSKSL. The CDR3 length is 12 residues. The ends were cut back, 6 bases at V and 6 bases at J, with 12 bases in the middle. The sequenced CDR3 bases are TGTGCCAGCAGACTACAGGGCGGTGAACAGTAC. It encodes CASRLQGGEQY. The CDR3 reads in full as CASRLQGGEQYF.

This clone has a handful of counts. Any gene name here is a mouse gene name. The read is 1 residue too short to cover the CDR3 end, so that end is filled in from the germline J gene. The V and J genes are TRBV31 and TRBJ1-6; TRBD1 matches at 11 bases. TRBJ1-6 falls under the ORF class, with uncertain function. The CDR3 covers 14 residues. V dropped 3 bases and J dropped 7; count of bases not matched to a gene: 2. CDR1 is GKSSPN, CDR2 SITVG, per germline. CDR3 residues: CAWSRDRGNSPLYF. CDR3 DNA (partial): TGTGCCTGGAGCCGGGACAGGGGGAATTCGCCCCTCTAC.

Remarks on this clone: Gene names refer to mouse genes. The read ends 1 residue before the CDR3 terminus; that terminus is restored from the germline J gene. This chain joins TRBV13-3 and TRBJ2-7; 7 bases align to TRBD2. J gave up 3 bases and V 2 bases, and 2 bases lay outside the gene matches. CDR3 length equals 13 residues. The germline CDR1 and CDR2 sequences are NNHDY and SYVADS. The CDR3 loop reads CASSELGLYEQYF. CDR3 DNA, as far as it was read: TGTGCCAGCAGTGAACTGGGGCTCTATGAACAGTAC.

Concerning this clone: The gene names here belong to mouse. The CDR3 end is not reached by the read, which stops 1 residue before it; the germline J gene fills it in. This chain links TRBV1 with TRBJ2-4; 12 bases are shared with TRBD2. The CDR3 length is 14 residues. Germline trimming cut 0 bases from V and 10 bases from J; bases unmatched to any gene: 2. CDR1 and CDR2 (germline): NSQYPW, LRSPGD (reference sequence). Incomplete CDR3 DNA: TGCACCTGCAGTGCAGACCGGGACTGGGGGGCCTTGTAC. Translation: CTCSADRDWGALY. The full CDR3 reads CTCSADRDWGALYF.

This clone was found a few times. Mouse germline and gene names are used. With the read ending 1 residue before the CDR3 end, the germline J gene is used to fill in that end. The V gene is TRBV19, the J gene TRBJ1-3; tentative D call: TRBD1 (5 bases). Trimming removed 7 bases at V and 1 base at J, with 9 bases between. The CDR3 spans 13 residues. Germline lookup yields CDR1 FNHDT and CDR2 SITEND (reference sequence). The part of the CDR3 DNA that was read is TGTGCCAGCCTAGGGGACTCTGGAAATACGCTCTAT. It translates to CASLGDSGNTLY. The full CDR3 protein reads CASLGDSGNTLYF.

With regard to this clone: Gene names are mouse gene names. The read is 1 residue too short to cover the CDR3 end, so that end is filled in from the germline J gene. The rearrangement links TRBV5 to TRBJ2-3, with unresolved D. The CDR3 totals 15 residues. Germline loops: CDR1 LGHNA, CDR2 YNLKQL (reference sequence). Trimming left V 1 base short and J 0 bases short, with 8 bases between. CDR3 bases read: TGTGCCAGCAGCCAAGGCACAACTAGTGCAGAAACGCTGTAT. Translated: CASSQGTTSAETLY. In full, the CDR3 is CASSQGTTSAETLYF.

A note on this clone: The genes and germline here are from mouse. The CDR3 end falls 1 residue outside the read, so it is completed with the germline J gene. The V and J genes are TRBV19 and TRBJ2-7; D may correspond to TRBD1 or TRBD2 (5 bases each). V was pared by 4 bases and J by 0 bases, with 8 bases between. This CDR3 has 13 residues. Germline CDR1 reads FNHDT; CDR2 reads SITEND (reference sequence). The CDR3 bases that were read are TGTGCCAGCAGTCGGGGCATCTCCTATGAACAGTAC. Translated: CASSRGISYEQY. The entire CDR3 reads CASSRGISYEQYF.

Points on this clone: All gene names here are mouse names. Partial CDR3 DNA: TGTGCCTGGAGTCCGGGAAACTATGCTGAGCAGTTC. This codes for CAWSPGNYAEQF. The whole CDR3 region reads CAWSPGNYAEQFF. This sequence joins TRBV31 and TRBJ2-1; D unresolved. The read stops 1 residue short of the end of the CDR3; the missing end is completed from the germline J gene. V lost 1 base, J lost 1 base, and 5 bases lay in between. CDR1 and CDR2 from the germline V gene are GKSSPN and SITVG. The CDR3 sequence is 13 residues long.

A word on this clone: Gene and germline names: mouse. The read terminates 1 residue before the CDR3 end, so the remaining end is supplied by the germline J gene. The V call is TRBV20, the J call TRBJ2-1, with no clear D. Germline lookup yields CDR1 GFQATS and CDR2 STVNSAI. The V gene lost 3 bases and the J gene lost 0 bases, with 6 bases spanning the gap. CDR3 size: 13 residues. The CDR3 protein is CGARSDNYAEQFF. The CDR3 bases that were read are TGTGGTGCTAGATCGGATAACTATGCTGAGCAGTTC. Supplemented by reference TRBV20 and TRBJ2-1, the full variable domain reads GALVYQYPRRTICKSGTSMRMECQAVGFQATSVAWYRQSPQKTFELIALSTVNSAIKYEQNFTQEKFPISHPNLSFSSMTVLNAYLEDRGLYLCGARSDNYAEQFFGPGTRLTVL.

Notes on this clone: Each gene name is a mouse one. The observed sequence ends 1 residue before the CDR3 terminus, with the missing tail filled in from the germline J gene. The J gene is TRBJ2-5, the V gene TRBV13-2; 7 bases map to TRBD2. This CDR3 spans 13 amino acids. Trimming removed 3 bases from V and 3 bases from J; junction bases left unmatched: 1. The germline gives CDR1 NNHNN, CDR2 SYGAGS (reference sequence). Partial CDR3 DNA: TGTGCCAGCGGTGCTGGGGGACAAGACACCCAGTAC. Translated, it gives CASGAGGQDTQY. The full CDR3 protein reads CASGAGGQDTQYF.